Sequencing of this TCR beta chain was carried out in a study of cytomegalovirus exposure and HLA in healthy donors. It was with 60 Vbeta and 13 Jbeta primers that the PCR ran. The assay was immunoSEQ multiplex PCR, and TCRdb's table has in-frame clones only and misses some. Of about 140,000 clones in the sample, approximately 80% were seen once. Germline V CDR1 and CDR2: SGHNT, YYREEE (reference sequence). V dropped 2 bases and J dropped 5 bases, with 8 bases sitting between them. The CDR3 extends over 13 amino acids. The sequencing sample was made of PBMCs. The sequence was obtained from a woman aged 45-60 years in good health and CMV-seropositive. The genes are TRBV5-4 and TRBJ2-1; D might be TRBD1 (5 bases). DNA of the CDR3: TGTGCCAGCAGCTTTTCAGGGCACAATGAGCAGTTCTTC. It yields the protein CASSFSGHNEQFF.